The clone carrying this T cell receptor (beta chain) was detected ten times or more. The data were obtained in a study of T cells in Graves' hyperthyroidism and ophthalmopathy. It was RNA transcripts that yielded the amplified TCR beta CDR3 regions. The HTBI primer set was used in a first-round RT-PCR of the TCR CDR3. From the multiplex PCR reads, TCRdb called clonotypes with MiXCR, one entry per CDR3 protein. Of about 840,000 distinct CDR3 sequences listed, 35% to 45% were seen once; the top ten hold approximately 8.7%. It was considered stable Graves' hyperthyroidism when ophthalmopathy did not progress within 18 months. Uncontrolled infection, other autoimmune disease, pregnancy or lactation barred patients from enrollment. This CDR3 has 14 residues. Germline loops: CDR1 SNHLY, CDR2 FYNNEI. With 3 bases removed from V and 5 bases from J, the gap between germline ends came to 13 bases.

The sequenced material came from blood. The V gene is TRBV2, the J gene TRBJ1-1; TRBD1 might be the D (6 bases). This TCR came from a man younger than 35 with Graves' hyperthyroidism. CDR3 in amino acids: CASSDAGARTEAFF. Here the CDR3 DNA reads TGTGCCAGCAGTGATGCAGGGGCAAGAACTGAAGCTTTCTTT.